This T cell receptor beta chain was recorded in a study of T cell responses to AZD1222 COVID-19 vaccine. V lost 5 bases and J lost 14; bases outside the gene matches: 15. From germline, CDR1 is MNHEY and CDR2 SMNVEV (reference sequence). This CDR3 has 15 amino acids. Method: immunoSEQ multiplex PCR; TCRdb's copy keeps in-frame clones and lacks some. Among more than 150,000 clones listed, around 92% were seen once. The rearrangement uses TRBV27 and TRBJ1-6; 7 bases are a match to TRBD1. The sample in question was peripheral blood, obtained on day 0 of AZD1222 vaccination. This clonotype was obtained from an adult in good health. The CDR3 DNA follows: TGTGCCAGCAGTCCTCAGGGGGGGTCCCCCGGAGCCCTCCACTTT. Amino acid sequence: CASSPQGGSPGALHF.